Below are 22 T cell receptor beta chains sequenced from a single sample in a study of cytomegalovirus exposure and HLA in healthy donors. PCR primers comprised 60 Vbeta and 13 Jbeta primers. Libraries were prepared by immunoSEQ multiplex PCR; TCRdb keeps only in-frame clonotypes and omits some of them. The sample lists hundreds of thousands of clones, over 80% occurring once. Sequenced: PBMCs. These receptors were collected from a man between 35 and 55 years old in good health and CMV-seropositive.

CDR3 amino acids: CASSQMGVRGNQPQHF. CDR3 nucleotide sequence: TGCGCCAGCAGCCAAATGGGGGTGCGGGGGAATCAGCCCCAGCATTTT. The V gene is TRBV4-1, the J gene TRBJ1-5; possibly TRBD1 for D (5 bases). Germline V gene sequence: CDR1 MGHRA, CDR2 YSYEKL. The CDR3 consists of 16 residues. Trimming left V 2 bases short and J 4 bases short, with 15 bases between.

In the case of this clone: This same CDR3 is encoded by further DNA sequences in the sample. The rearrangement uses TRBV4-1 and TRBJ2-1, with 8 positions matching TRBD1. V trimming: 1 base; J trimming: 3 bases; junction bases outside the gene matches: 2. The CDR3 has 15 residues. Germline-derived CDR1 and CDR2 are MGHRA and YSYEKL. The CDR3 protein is CASSQGTGSYNEQFF. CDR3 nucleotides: TGCGCCAGCAGCCAAGGGACAGGGAGCTACAATGAGCAGTTCTTC.

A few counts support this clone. The CDR3 sequence is CATSRDPPAITTNEKLFF. The CDR3 DNA reads as TGTGCCACCAGCAGAGATCCCCCAGCGATTACAACTAATGAAAAACTGTTTTTT. V and J are TRBV15 and TRBJ1-4; unclear D gene. This CDR3 is built from 18 residues. Looked up from germline, CDR1 is LNHNV and CDR2 is YYDKDF (reference sequence). V was shortened by 0 bases and J by 0 bases, with 14 bases between the two germline ends.

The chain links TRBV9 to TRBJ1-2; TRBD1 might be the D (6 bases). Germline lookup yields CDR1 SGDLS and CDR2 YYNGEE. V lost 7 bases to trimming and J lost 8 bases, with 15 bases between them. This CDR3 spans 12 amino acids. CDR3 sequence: CASRDPGVGYTF. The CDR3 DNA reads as TGTGCCAGCCGCGACCCAGGGGTCGGCTACACCTTC.

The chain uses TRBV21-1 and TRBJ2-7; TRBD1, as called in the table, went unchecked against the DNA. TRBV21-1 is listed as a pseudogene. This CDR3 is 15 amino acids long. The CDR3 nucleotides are TGTGCCAGCACACCGGGACAGGGGAGCTCCTACGAGCAGTACTTC. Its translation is CASTPGQGSSYEQYF.

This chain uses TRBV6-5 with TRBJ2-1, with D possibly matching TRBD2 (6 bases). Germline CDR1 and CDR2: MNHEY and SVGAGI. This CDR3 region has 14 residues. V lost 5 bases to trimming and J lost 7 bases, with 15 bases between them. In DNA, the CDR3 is TGTGCCAGCAGTCCCGGGACTCCCTGGAATGAGCAGTTCTTC. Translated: CASSPGTPWNEQFF.

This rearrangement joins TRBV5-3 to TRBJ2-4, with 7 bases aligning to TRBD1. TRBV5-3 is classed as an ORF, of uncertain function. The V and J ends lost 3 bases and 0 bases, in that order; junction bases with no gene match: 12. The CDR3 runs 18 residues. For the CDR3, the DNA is TGTGCCAGAAGCTGCAAAGGGGGCGCAAATAAAGCCAAAAACATTCAGTACTTC. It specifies CARSCKGGANKAKNIQYF.

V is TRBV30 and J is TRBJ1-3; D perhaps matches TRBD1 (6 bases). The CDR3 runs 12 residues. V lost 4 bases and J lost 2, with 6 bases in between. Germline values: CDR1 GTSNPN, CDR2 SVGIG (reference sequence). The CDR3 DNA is TGTGCCTGGACAGGGGCTGGAAACACCATATATTTT. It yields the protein CAWTGAGNTIYF. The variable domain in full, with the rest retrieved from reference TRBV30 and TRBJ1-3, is SQTIHQWPATLVQPVGSPLSLECTVEGTSNPNLYWYRQAAGRGLQLLFYSVGIGQISSEVPQNLSASRPQDRQFILSSKKLLLSDSGFYLCAWTGAGNTIYFGEGSWLTVV.

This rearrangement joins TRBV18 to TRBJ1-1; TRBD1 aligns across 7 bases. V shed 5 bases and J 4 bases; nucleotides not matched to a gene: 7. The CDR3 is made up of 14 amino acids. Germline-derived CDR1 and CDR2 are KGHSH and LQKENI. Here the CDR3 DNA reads TGTGCCAGCTCATCTCAGGGGGAAGGCACTGAAGCTTTCTTT. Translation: CASSSQGEGTEAFF.

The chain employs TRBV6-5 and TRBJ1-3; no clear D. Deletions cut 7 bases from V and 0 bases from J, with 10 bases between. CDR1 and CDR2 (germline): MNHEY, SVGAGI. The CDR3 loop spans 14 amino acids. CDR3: CASKSVLSGNTIYF. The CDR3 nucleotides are TGTGCCAGCAAGTCGGTCCTCTCTGGAAACACCATATATTTT.

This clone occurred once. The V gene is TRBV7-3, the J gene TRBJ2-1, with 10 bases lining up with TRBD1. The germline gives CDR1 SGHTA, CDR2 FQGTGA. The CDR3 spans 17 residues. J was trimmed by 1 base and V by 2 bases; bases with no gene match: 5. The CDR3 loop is CASSLGTGEGSYNEQFF. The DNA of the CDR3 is TGTGCCAGCAGCTTAGGGACAGGGGAGGGATCCTACAATGAGCAGTTCTTC.

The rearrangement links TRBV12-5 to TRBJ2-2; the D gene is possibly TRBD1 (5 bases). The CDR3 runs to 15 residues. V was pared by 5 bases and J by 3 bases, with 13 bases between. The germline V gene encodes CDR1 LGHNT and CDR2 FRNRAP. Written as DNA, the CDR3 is TGTGCTAGTGGTGGGTTGACAGAATACACCGGGGAGCTGTTTTTT. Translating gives CASGGLTEYTGELFF.

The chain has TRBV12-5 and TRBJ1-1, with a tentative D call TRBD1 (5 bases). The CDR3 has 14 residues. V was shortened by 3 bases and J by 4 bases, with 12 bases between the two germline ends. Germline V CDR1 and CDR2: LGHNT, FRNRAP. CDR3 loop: CASGFHGGGTEAFF. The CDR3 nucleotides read TGTGCTAGTGGTTTCCACGGGGGTGGCACTGAAGCTTTCTTT.

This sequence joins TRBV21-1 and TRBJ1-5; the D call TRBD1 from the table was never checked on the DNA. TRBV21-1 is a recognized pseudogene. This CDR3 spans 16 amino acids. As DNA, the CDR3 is TGTGCCAGCAGCCAACTACAGGGGCCAAGCAATCAGCCCCAGCATTTT. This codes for CASSQLQGPSNQPQHF.

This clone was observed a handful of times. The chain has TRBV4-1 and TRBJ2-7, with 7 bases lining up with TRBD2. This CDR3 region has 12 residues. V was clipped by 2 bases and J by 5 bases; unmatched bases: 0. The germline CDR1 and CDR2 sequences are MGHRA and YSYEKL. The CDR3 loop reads CASSQREDEQYV. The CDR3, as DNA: TGCGCCAGCAGCCAACGGGAGGACGAGCAGTACGTC.

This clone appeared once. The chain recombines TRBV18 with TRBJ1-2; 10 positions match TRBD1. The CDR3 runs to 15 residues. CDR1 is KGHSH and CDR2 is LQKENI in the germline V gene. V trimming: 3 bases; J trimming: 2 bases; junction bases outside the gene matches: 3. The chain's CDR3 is CASSPDRGRNYGYTF. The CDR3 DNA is TGTGCCAGCTCACCTGACAGGGGGCGAAACTATGGCTACACCTTC.

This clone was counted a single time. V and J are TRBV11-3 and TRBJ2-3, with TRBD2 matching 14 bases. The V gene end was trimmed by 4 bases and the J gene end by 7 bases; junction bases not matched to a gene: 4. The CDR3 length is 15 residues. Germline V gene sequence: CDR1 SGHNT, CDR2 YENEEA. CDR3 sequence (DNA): TGTGCCAGCAGCTCGGGACTAGCGGGAGATTATACGCAGTATTTT. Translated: CASSSGLAGDYTQYF.

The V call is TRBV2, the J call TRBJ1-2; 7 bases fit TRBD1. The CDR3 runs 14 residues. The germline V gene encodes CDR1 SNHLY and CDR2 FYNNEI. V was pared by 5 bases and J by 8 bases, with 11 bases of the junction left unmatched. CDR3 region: CASSTRDRHPGYTF. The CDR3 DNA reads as TGTGCCAGCAGTACCCGGGACAGACATCCCGGCTACACCTTC. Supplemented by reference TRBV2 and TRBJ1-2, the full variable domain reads EPEVTQTPSHQVTQMGQEVILRCVPISNHLYFYWYRQILGQKVEFLVSFYNNEISEKSEIFDDQFSVERPDGSNFTLKIRSTKLEDSAMYFCASSTRDRHPGYTFGSGTRLTVV.

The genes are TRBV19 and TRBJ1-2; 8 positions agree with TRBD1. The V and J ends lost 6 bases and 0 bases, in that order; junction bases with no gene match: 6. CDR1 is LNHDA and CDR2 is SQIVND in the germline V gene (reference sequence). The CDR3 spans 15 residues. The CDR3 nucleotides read TGTGCCAGTAGACCTGGGACAGGCTCTAACTATGGCTACACCTTC. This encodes CASRPGTGSNYGYTF. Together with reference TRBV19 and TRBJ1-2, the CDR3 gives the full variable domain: DGGITQSPKYLFRKEGQNVTLSCEQNLNHDAMYWYRQDPGQGLRLIYYSQIVNDFQKGDIAEGYSVSREKKESFPLTVTSAQKNPTAFYLCASRPGTGSNYGYTFGSGTRLTVV.

CDR3 nucleotides: TGTGCCAGCTCACCGGTAGACTACGAGCAGTACTTC. Translated: CASSPVDYEQYF. The gene calls are TRBV18 and TRBJ2-7; D remains unclear. Germline V gene data show CDR1 as KGHSH and CDR2 as LQKENI. This CDR3 has 12 residues. V was clipped by 3 bases and J by 3 bases, with 6 bases between them.

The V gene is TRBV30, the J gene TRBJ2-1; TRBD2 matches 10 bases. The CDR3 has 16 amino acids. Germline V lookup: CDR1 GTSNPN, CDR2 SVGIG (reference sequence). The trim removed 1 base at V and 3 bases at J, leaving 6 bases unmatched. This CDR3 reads CAWSGWTSGNYNEQFF. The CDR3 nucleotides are TGTGCCTGGAGTGGGTGGACTAGCGGCAACTACAATGAGCAGTTCTTC.

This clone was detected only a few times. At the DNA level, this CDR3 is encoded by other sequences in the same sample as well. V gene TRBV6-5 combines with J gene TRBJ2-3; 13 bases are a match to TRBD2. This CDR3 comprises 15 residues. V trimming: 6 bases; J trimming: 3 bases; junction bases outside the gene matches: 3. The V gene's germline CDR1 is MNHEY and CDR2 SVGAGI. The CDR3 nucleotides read TGTGCCAGCAGATCGGGACTAGCGGGGACAGATACGCAGTATTTT. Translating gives CASRSGLAGTDTQYF.